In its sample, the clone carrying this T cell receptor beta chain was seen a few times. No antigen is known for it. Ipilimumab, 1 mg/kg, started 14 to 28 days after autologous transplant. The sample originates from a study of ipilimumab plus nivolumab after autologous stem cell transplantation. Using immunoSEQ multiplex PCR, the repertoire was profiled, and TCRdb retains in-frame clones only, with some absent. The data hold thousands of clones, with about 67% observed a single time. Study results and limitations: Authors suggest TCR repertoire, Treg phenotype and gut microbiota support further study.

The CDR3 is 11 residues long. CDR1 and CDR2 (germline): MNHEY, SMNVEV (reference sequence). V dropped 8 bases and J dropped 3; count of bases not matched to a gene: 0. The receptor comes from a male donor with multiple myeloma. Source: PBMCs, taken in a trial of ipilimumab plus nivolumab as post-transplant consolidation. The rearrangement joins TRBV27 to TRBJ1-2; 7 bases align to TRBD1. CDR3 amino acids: CASQGDYGYTF. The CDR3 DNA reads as TGTGCCAGCCAGGGGGACTATGGCTACACCTTC.